This note documents a single T cell receptor (beta chain) sequence. Its specificity is unknown. The data originate from a study of beta chain features in type 1 diabetes. The CDR3 has 15 amino acids. Germline CDR1 SGHRS, CDR2 YFSETQ. Germline trimming cut 1 base from V and 3 bases from J; bases unmatched to any gene: 3. Findings of the study overall: For Type 1 diabetes patients, all four CD4+ subsets carried TCRB CDR3s that were moderately but significantly shorter. Any HLA effect on TCRB rearrangement was left unresolved by small sub-analyses.

The authors reverse transcribed all of the isolated RNA, so sequencing captured expressed TCRB transcripts. Sequenced by immunoSEQ multiplex PCR; TCRdb stores in-frame clones only, minus some. The sample carries 250,000 to 350,000 clones, 14% recorded once. The rearrangement uses TRBV5-1 and TRBJ2-7; 11 bases match TRBD2. This clonotype was sampled from a man younger than 40 with type 1 diabetes. Material: naive CD4+ T cells from blood. In DNA form, the CDR3 reads TGCGCCAGCAGCTTGCAGACTAGCGGGAACTACGAGCAGTACTTC. Translation: CASSLQTSGNYEQYF.